This entry lists 14 T cell receptor beta chains sequenced from one sample in a study of identifying expanded T cells in peripheral blood (dated by TCRdb to about 2019). Library construction relied on the immunoSEQ multiplex PCR assay. As stored in TCRdb, this immuneACCESS dataset retains in-frame rearrangements with V and J assigned. A fraction of the clones does not appear; measured against another copy, unresolved V genes explain less than half of the discrepancy, and the remainder lacks a known reason. The sample table holds some 97,000 clones, of which approximately 88% were seen once. About 6% of the sample belongs to the ten largest clones. Material: blood. These receptors were obtained from a person aged 18 to 75 in good health.

The chain recombines TRBV14 with TRBJ2-7, with TRBD1 identical over 9 bases. Germline values: CDR1 SGHDN, CDR2 FVKESK. The CDR3 is made up of 16 amino acids. Unmatched junction bases numbered 11, after V lost 5 bases and J lost 3 bases. CDR3: CASSSYRGRFFYEQYF. Here the CDR3 DNA reads TGTGCCAGCAGCTCGTACAGGGGGCGGTTTTTCTACGAGCAGTACTTC. The full variable domain, in which reference TRBV14 and TRBJ2-7 provide the parts outside the CDR3, is EAGVTQFPSHSVIEKGQTVTLRCDPISGHDNLYWYRRVMGKEIKFLLHFVKESKQDESGMPNNRFLAERTGGTYSTLKVQPAELEDSGVYFCASSSYRGRFFYEQYFGPGTRLTVT.

This chain connects TRBV7-3 to TRBJ1-3; D is unresolved. V was shortened by 4 bases and J by 0 bases, with 13 bases between the two germline ends. The CDR3 loop spans 16 amino acids. Germline values: CDR1 SGHTA, CDR2 FQGTGA. This CDR3 is CASSSNSRSSGNTIYF. CDR3 DNA: TGTGCCAGCAGCTCAAATTCAAGGAGCTCTGGAAACACCATATATTTT. Combining the CDR3 with reference TRBV7-3 and TRBJ1-3 gives the whole variable domain GAGVSQTPSNKVTEKGKYVELRCDPISGHTALYWYRQSLGQGPEFLIYFQGTGAADDSGLPNDRFFAVRPEGSVSTLKIQRTERGDSAVYLCASSSNSRSSGNTIYFGEGSWLTVV.

The chain has TRBV6-1 and TRBJ2-3, with a tentative D call TRBD2 (5 bases). Looked up from germline, CDR1 is MNHNS and CDR2 is SASEGT. V lost 3 bases and J lost 4, with 14 bases in between. The CDR3 totals 15 residues. Here the CDR3 DNA reads TGTGCCAGCAGTGATCTTGCGGGCGTTGCAGATACGCAGTATTTT. This encodes CASSDLAGVADTQYF.

In this sample, this clone turned up once. The CDR3 coding sequence is TGTGCCAGCAGTCCCGGGGCCCGATTGGGGGAAGCTTTCTTT. Residues: CASSPGARLGEAFF. V gene TRBV27 combines with J gene TRBJ1-1; TRBD1 is a possible D gene (5 bases). The germline V gene encodes CDR1 MNHEY and CDR2 SMNVEV (reference sequence). The CDR3 is 14 residues long. Trimming took off 5 bases at V and 8 bases at J, with 18 bases between the two ends.

This chain uses TRBV18 with TRBJ1-1; unclear D gene. The CDR3 has 17 amino acids. Trimming cost V 3 bases and J 6 bases, with 23 bases left between them. From germline, CDR1 is KGHSH and CDR2 LQKENI. CDR3 nucleotide sequence: TGTGCCAGCTCACCGCCACCGACGACCGCTCGTGGGTCTGAAGCTTTCTTT. Translated, it gives CASSPPPTTARGSEAFF.

The genes are TRBV20-1 and TRBJ1-1; possible D gene TRBD1, 5 bases. Germline-derived CDR1 and CDR2 are DFQATT and SNEGSKA (reference sequence). This CDR3 spans 11 amino acids. This CDR3 is CRATGGTEAFF. The DNA of the CDR3 is TGCAGGGCAACCGGGGGCACTGAAGCTTTCTTT.

The chain uses TRBV7-2 and TRBJ2-5; D is uncertain. CDR1 is SGHTA and CDR2 is FQGNSA in the germline V gene. The CDR3 has 14 residues. V was trimmed by 7 bases and J by 3 bases, leaving 15 bases between them. CDR3 sequence reads: CASTPRSGEETQYF. In DNA form, the CDR3 reads TGTGCCAGCACCCCCCGTAGTGGGGAAGAGACCCAGTACTTC.

The table lists this clone with a count of one. V is TRBV30 and J is TRBJ2-1; 12 bases align to TRBD2. CDR1 and CDR2 (germline): GTSNPN, SVGIG (reference sequence). J gave up 15 bases and V 1 base, and 7 bases lay outside the gene matches. The CDR3 sequence is 13 residues long. The chain's CDR3 is CAWSGASGGASFF. The CDR3 coding sequence is TGTGCCTGGAGTGGGGCTAGCGGGGGGGCCTCGTTCTTC.

The rearrangement links TRBV4-2 to TRBJ2-3; D remains ambiguous. The CDR3 has 14 residues. The germline V and J ends were trimmed by 4 bases and 0 bases, with 8 bases remaining between them. CDR1 LGHNA and CDR2 YNFKEQ come from the germline V gene. DNA of the CDR3: TGTGCCAGCAGCCCGACTTCTAGCACAGATACGCAGTATTTT. Protein sequence: CASSPTSSTDTQYF.

The chain couples TRBV2 to TRBJ1-2, with unresolved D. The germline CDR1 and CDR2 sequences are SNHLY and FYNNEI. V was trimmed by 4 bases and J by 5 bases, leaving 5 bases between them. The CDR3 covers 11 residues. This chain's CDR3 is CASSAEYGYTF. The CDR3 DNA is TGTGCCAGCAGTGCTGAATATGGCTACACCTTC.

V and J are TRBV6-5 and TRBJ1-1; D is ambiguous. The CDR3 consists of 12 residues. Per germline, CDR1 MNHEY and CDR2 SVGAGI. The V end lost 4 bases, the J end lost 10 bases, and 13 bases lay between the germline ends. CDR3 in amino acids: CASSFPGEVAFF. The CDR3 nucleotides are TGTGCCAGCAGTTTCCCCGGAGAGGTAGCTTTCTTT.

This chain joins TRBV28 and TRBJ1-2; D uncertain. Germline V gene sequence: CDR1 MDHEN, CDR2 SYDVKM. Trimming removed 1 base from V and 4 bases from J, with 16 bases in between. The CDR3 sequence is 16 residues long. Here the CDR3 reads CASSLSYALWAYGYTF. The DNA of the CDR3 is TGTGCCAGCAGTTTATCCTATGCCCTGTGGGCCTATGGCTACACCTTC.

The chain joins TRBV11-2 to TRBJ1-1; D unresolved. Germline loops: CDR1 SGHAT, CDR2 FQNNGV. Trimming took 4 bases from V and 11 from J, leaving 17 bases between them. This CDR3 is 13 amino acids long. In DNA form, the CDR3 reads TGTGCCAGCAGCTCACAAGGGCGGAGGAGCGCTTTCTTT. It yields the protein CASSSQGRRSAFF. The whole variable domain, filled in from reference TRBV11-2 and TRBJ1-1, reads EAGVAQSPRYKIIEKRQSVAFWCNPISGHATLYWYQQILGQGPKLLIQFQNNGVVDDSQLPKDRFSAERLKGVDSTLKIQPAKLEDSAVYLCASSSQGRRSAFFGQGTRLTVV.

The chain is built from TRBV30 and TRBJ1-1; D not resolved. Germline V gene data show CDR1 as GTSNPN and CDR2 as SVGIG (reference sequence). This CDR3 is 13 amino acids long. Trimming stripped 0 bases from V and 7 bases from J, with 12 bases between. The CDR3 nucleotides read TGTGCCTGGAGTGTCGTAGTAACGGGTGAAGCTTTCTTT. It encodes CAWSVVVTGEAFF.